This TCR beta chain emerged from a study of blood T cell repertoires in COVID-19. Study-level background: The study drew acute and convalescent COVID-19 samples from the United States, Italy and Spain. Nucleic acid was either cDNA or gDNA, and it came from T cells, B-cell-depleted T cells, or PBMCs.

Authors' methods: Estimates of nucleated cell counts were drawn from the amplification of reference gene primers. Sequencing used immunoSEQ multiplex PCR; TCRdb keeps in-frame clones, though not all of them. The V and J calls and the clone size are those of that table, but D and trimming were determined from the DNA. Among under 250,000 clones listed, less than 90% were seen once. V was pared by 4 bases and J by 1 base, with 0 bases of the junction left unmatched. Germline CDR1 reads MNHEY; CDR2 reads SMNVEV (reference sequence). This CDR3 comprises 13 residues. The chain is built from TRBV27 and TRBJ1-1; 7 nucleotides agree with TRBD1. This receptor was obtained from a woman aged 55-70 years who had recovered from COVID-19. Sequenced sample: peripheral blood. CDR3: CASSWTGNTEAFF. CDR3 in DNA: TGTGCCAGCAGTTGGACAGGGAACACTGAAGCTTTCTTT.